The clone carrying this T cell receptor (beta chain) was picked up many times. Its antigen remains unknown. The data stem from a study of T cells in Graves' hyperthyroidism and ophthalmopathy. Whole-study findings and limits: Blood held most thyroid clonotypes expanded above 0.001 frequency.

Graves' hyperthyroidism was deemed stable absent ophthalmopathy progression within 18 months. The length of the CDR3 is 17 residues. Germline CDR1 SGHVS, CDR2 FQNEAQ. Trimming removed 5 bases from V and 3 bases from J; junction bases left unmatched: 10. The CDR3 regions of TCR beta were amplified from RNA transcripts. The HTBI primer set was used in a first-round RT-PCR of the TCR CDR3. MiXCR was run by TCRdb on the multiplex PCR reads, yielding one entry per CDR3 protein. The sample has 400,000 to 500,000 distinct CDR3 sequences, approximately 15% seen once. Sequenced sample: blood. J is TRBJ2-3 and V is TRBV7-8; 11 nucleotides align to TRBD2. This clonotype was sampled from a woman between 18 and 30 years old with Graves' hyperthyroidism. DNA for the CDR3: TGTGCCAGCAGCGGCCCCCTTAGCGGGAGGGAAACAGATACGCAGTATTTT. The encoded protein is CASSGPLSGRETDTQYF.